Reported below is one T cell receptor (beta chain). By how much of the sample it makes up, this clonotype is large (0.1 to 1%). Which antigen it targets is not known. One end of the junction is discordant with germline, which a read error may explain. Sequencing took place on an Illumina MiSeq. The authors' analysis ran thus. To quantify repertoire diversity, the Shannon-Wiener index was calculated using VDJtools. Expanded TCRbeta clonotypes were defined as those with a clonotype frequency of at least 3. TCRdb passed the public sequencing reads through fastp at Q25 and MiXCR, retaining productive beta sequences. Records with the same CDR3 protein are collapsed into one entry carrying the most frequent genes and DNA. None of the V and J calls come from the authors' own analysis; TCRdb made them. In all, the sample holds 490 or so distinct CDR3 sequences, and about a sixth of those were seen once. In total, the top ten clones hold roughly 15% of the sample.

Its CDR3 holds 15 amino acids, cysteine through phenylalanine. The kept DNA is CDR3 alone, 45 bases in frame from the first base. Per the germline V gene (reference sequence), SSHAT is the CDR1 and FNYEAQ is the CDR2. These data come from a study of precursors of human CD4 cytotoxic T cells listed by TCRdb under 2018. Study-wide context: In total, CD4+ memory subsets from 11 to 15 donors went into the bulk TCR-seq analysis. Sequences for both the TCRalpha and TCRbeta chains came out of the TCR-seq analysis of 14 donors (table S7). Paper-wide results and their limitations: Only 13 of the 14 donors were included in some bulk TCR-seq comparisons, which suggests that not every subset was available for every donor. According to the authors, an observational design in humans cannot definitively determine the direction of differentiation between precursor and effector cells. Expanded effector clonotypes accounted for a larger share of IL-7Rhigh TEMRA clonotypes than of TEM or TCM clonotypes. IL-7Rhigh and IL-7R- TEMRA subsets showed more restricted TCR repertoires, with lower diversity and more expanded clonotypes, than TCM and TEM subsets.

To test whether a precursor-effector relationship exists among CD4 cytotoxic T cells, bulk UMI-based TCR sequencing was run on four sorted CD4+ memory subsets: TCM, TEM, IL-7Rhigh TEMRA, and IL-7R- TEMRA. Cells were obtained from peripheral blood mononuclear cells that had been isolated from human blood. The V gene is TRBV7-7 and the J gene is TRBJ2-2; the D gene identity is not certain. The sample taken for sequencing was memory CD4+ T cells from blood (PBMCs). The TCR was taken from a human donor in good health. The sequenced DNA: TGTGCTAGCAGCTCCCGGCCGGTTGGCACCGGGGAGCTGTTTTTT. This translates into CASSSRPVGTGELFF.